The T cell receptor (beta chain) described here comes from a study of cytomegalovirus exposure and HLA in healthy donors. Study-level findings and limits: Rarity marked most TCR sequences, yet some public TCRs occurred in many donors.

Concerning this clone itself: Antigen unknown.

Germline CDR1 is ENHRY and CDR2 is SYGVKD. The CDR3 runs to 16 residues. V was clipped by 6 bases and J by 3 bases; unmatched bases: 10. Assay: immunoSEQ multiplex PCR; the TCRdb copy retains only in-frame clones and omits some. The table records about 140,000 clones, 88% of them present only once. The origin of this receptor is a woman aged 18-30 years in good health and CMV-seropositive. The chain employs TRBV10-3 and TRBJ1-5; 8 bases map to TRBD1. Sequencing was done on a sample of PBMCs. The CDR3 protein is CAISGGTGAYNQPQHF. DNA of the CDR3: TGTGCCATCAGCGGTGGGACAGGCGCCTACAATCAGCCCCAGCATTTT.